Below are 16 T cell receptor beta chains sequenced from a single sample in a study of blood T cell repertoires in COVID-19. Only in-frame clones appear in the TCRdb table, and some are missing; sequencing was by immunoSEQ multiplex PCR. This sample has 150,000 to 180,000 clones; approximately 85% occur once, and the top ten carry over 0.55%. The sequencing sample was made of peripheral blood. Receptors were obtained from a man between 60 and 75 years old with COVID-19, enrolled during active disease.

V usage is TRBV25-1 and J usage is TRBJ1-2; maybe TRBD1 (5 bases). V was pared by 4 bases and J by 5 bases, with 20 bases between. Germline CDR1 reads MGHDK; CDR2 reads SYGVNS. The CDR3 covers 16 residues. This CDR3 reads CASSARGGDPRYGYTF. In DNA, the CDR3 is TGTGCCAGCAGTGCGCGGGGCGGGGACCCTAGGTATGGCTACACCTTC.

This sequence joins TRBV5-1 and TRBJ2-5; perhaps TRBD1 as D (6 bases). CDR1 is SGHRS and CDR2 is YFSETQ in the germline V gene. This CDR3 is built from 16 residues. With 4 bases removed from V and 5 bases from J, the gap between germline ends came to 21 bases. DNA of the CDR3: TGCGCCAGCAGCCCGGGGACAACAACGGGATGGGAGACCCAGTACTTC. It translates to CASSPGTTTGWETQYF.

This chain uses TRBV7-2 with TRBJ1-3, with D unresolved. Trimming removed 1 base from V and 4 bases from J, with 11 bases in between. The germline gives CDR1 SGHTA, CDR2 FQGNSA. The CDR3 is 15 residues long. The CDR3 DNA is TGTGCCAGCAGCTTAGAGCTTCTTAACGGAAACACCATATATTTT. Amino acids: CASSLELLNGNTIYF.

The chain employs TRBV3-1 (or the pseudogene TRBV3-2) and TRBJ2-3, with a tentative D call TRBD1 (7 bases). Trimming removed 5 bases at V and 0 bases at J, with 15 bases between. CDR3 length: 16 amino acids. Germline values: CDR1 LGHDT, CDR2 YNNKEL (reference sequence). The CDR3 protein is CASSYQTGTSTDTQYF. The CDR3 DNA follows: TGTGCCAGCAGCTACCAGACAGGGACTAGCACAGATACGCAGTATTTT.

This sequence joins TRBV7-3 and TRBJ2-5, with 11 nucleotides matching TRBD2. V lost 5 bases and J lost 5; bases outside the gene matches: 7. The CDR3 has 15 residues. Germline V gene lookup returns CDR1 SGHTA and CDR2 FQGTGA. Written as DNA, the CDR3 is TGTGCCAGCAGCCCAACTAGCGGGGGCGGTGAGACCCAGTACTTC. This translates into CASSPTSGGGETQYF.

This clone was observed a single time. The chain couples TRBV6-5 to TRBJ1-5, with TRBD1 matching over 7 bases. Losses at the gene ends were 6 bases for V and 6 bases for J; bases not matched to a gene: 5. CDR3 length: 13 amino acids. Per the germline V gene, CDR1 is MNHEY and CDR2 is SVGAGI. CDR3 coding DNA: TGTGCCAGCAGCTCCGGGACAGTTCAGCCCCAGCATTTT. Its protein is CASSSGTVQPQHF.

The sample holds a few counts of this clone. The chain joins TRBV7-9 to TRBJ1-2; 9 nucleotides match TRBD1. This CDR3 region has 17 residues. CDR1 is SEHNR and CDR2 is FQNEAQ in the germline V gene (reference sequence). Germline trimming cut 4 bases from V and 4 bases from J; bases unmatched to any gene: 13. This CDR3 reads CASSSGSGTGSVYGYTF. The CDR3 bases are TGTGCCAGCAGCTCAGGATCCGGGACAGGGAGTGTCTATGGCTACACCTTC.

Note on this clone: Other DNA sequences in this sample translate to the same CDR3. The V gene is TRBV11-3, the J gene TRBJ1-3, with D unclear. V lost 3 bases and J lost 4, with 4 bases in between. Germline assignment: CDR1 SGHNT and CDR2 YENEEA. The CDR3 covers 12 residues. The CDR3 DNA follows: TGTGCCAGCAGCTTGTCAGGAAACACCATATATTTT. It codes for CASSLSGNTIYF.

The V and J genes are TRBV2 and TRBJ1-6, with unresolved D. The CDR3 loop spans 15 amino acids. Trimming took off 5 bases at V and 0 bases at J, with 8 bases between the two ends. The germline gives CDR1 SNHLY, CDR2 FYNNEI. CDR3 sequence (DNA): TGTGCCAGCAGTACTCGTAGCTCCTATAATTCACCCCTCCACTTT. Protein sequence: CASSTRSSYNSPLHF.

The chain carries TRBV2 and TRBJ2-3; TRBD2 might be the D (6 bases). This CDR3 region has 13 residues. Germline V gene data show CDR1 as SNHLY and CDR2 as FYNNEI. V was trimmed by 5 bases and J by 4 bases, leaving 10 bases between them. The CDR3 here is CASSIGTPDTQYF. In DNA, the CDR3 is TGTGCCAGCAGTATAGGGACTCCAGATACGCAGTATTTT. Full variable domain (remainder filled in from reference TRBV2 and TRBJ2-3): EPEVTQTPSHQVTQMGQEVILRCVPISNHLYFYWYRQILGQKVEFLVSFYNNEISEKSEIFDDQFSVERPDGSNFTLKIRSTKLEDSAMYFCASSIGTPDTQYFGPGTRLTVL.

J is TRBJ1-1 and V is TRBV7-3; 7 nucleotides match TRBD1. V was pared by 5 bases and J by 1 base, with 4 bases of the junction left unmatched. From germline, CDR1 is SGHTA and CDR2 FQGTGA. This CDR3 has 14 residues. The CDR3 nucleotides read TGTGCCAGCAGCCCTGGGACAGCGAACACTGAAGCTTTCTTT. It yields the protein CASSPGTANTEAFF.

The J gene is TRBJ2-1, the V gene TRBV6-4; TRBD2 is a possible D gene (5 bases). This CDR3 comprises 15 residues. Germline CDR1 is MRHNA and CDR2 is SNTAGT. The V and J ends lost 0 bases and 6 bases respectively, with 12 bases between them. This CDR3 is CASSDSILAVNEQFF. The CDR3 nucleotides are TGTGCCAGCAGTGACTCAATCCTAGCCGTCAATGAGCAGTTCTTC.

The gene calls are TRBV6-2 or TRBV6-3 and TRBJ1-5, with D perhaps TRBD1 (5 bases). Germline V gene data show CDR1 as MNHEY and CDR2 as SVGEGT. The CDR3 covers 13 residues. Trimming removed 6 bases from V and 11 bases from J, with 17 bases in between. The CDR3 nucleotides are TGTGCCAGCAGCCAATGGGAGGGGCAGGCCCAGCATTTT. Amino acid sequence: CASSQWEGQAQHF.

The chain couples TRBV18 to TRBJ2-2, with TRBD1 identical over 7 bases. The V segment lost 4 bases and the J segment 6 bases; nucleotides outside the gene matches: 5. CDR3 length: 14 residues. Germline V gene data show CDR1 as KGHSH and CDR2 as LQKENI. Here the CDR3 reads CASSLDRDPGELFF. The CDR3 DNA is TGTGCCAGCTCACTCGACAGGGATCCCGGGGAGCTGTTTTTT. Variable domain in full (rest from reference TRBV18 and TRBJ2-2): NAGVMQNPRHLVRRRGQEARLRCSPMKGHSHVYWYRQLPEEGLKFMVYLQKENIIDESGMPKERFSAEFPKEGPSILRIQQVVRGDSAAYFCASSLDRDPGELFFGEGSRLTVL.

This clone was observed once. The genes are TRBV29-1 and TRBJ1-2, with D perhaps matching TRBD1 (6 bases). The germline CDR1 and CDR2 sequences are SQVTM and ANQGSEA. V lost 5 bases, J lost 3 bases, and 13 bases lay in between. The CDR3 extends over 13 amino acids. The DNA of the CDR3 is TGCAGCGTTACGGACAGTTTCTACTATGGCTACACCTTC. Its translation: CSVTDSFYYGYTF.

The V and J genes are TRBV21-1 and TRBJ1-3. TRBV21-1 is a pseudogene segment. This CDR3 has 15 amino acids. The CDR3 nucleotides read TGTGCCAGCGGTTACGGTACTTTCTCTGGAAACACCATATATTTT. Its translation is CASGYGTFSGNTIYF.